This T cell receptor beta chain comes out of a study of T cell changes during pregnancy in multiple sclerosis. Libraries were prepared by immunoSEQ multiplex PCR; TCRdb keeps only in-frame clonotypes and omits some of them. The table lists around 69,000 clones, approximately 90% of them singletons. CDR3 length: 14 residues. The germline gives CDR1 WSHSY, CDR2 SAAADI. V gave up 6 bases and J gave up 6 bases; unmatched junction bases: 7. The material was peripheral blood, obtained in the third trimester of pregnancy. The origin of this receptor is a female donor with multiple sclerosis, enrolled in a pregnancy study. The chain carries TRBV10-2 and TRBJ2-1; TRBD2 aligns across 8 bases. CDR3 in amino acids: CASRVSGTSNEQFF. The CDR3 nucleotides read TGCGCCAGCAGGGTTAGCGGGACCAGCAATGAGCAGTTCTTC.